This T cell receptor (beta chain) was observed in a study of CD8 T cells in Susac syndrome. Sequencing of TCR beta was performed on blood CD8+ T cells and on blood CD4+ T cells. Germline CDR1 is SGHNT and CDR2 is YYREEE (reference sequence). CDR3 size: 13 residues. With 6 bases clipped from V and 5 bases from J, the junction kept 4 bases outside the gene matches. An amount of RNA that ranged from roughly 0.5 to 1 ug was reverse transcribed with random hexamers. TCRdb called the immunoSEQ multiplex PCR reads again in MiXCR, with one record for every CDR3 protein. The table has about 240,000 distinct CDR3 sequences, around 96% seen once; the top ten hold about 0.094%.

The chain uses TRBV5-4 and TRBJ1-1, with TRBD1 matching 10 bases. The sequence was obtained from a human donor with Susac syndrome. Sequenced input: CD4+ T cells from PBMCs. CDR3 sequence reads: CASTRQGATEAFF. CDR3 nucleotides: TGTGCCAGCACCAGACAGGGGGCGACTGAAGCTTTCTTT.